This T cell receptor (beta chain) is from a study of cytomegalovirus exposure and HLA in healthy donors. Study-level points and caveats: The CMV antigen specificity of a few CMV-associated chains was confirmed through in vitro analysis. Cytomegalovirus association was assigned to more than 150 TCR beta chains.

The method was immunoSEQ multiplex PCR; TCRdb's version includes in-frame clones alone and lacks a portion of them. This table holds fewer than 300,000 clones, 88% found once. A note on this clone: Its antigen is not known.

Germline loops: CDR1 SGHDT, CDR2 YYEEEE. The CDR3 contains 14 residues. The ends lost 4 bases at V and 4 bases at J; junction bases unmatched: 3. Sequencing input: PBMCs. The chain couples TRBV5-6 to TRBJ1-1; 11 bases agree with TRBD1. This TCR came from a woman aged 18-30 years in good health and CMV-seronegative. The CDR3 DNA reads as TGTGCCAGCAGCGGGACAGGGGGGGTCACTGAAGCTTTCTTT. Encoded protein: CASSGTGGVTEAFF. The variable domain in full, completed from reference TRBV5-6 and TRBJ1-1, reads DAGVTQSPTHLIKTRGQQVTLRCSPKSGHDTVSWYQQALGQGPQFIFQYYEEEERQRGNFPDRFSGHQFPNYSSELNVNALLLGDSALYLCASSGTGGVTEAFFGQGTRLTVV.